A selection of T cell receptor beta chains follows, all from one sample in a study of CD4 and CD8 cells across lung adenocarcinoma regions. TCRdb fed the PCR reads into MiXCR, producing one record per CDR3 protein. The sample holds fewer than 30,000 distinct CDR3 sequences; approximately 50% are singletons and the top ten take around 50%. The specimen was CD8+ T cells from the center of a lung tumor. The source of these receptors is a male donor with lung adenocarcinoma. The CD4 and CD8 labels of this study may be unreliable. Each CDR3 is given with its conserved first and last residue. A D gene is named only where the DNA matches it firmly. A clone size is listed for some rows: how often the clone was seen (once, few, many), or a class if it is expanded.

>-|TRBJ2-1|-|TRBV7-9|12
TGTGCCAGCAGCTGGGAGGCCGTTGAGCAGTTCTTC
CASSWEAVEQFF
>-|TRBJ2-5|-|TRBV6-1|15
TGTGCCAGGTGGGGCGGGGGCCGTGACCAAGAGACCCAGTACTTC
CARWGGGRDQETQYF
>-|TRBJ2-7|-|TRBV6-1|14
TGTGCGGGCAGGGGCGTCGGTGGCACAGATACGCAGTACTTC
CAGRGVGGTDTQYF
>TRBD1|TRBJ2-3|many|TRBV12-3/TRBV12-4|15
TGTGCCAGCAGTTCAGGGACAGGGGTGACAGATACGCAGTATTTT
CASSSGTGVTDTQYF
>TRBD2|TRBJ2-4|-|TRBV10-3|17
TGTGCCATCAGTGATCCCCCGGGGAGGGGAGCTAAAAACATTCAGTATTTC
CAISDPPGRGAKNIQYF
>TRBD2|TRBJ2-3|-|TRBV20-1|17
TGCAGTGCTAGGCTGGGGGGGAGGTTCGGTAGGACAGATACGCAGTATTTT
CSARLGGRFGRTDTQYF
>-|TRBJ1-3|-|TRBV12-3/TRBV12-4|15
TGTGCCAGCAGTCCGCATTTCGGGGGAGGAAACACCATATATTTT
CASSPHFGGGNTIYF
>TRBD2|TRBJ2-3|-|TRBV6-1|16
TGTGCCAGCACGAGGAGCGGGGGGGCCAGGGCAGATACGCAGTACTTT
CASTRSGGARADTQYF
>TRBD2|TRBJ2-2|few|TRBV9|18
TGTGCCAGCAGCGTAGCTCCCAGCGGGAGGGCCGCCACCGGGGAGCTGTTTTTT
CASSVAPSGRAATGELFF
>-|TRBJ2-3|-|TRBV27|17
TGTGCCAGCAGGGAAGCTAGGGGGCGGGGAGCCAAAGATACGCAGTATTTC
CASREARGRGAKDTQYF
>TRBD1|TRBJ2-2|few|TRBV6-5|16
TGTGCCAGCAGTTATCAGGGACAGGGGTACACCGGGGAGCTGTTTTTT
CASSYQGQGYTGELFF
>-|TRBJ2-1|many|TRBV5-1|15
TGCGCCAGCAGCTTGGGACCTACTAGAGACAATGAGCAGTTCTTC
CASSLGPTRDNEQFF
>-|TRBJ2-1|many|TRBV7-2|16
TGTGCCAGCAGCTTAGCATCTGCGAGCTCCTACAATGAGCAGTTCTTC
CASSLASASSYNEQFF
>-|TRBJ2-7|many|TRBV6-5|12
TGTGCCAGCAGTTACCCACCCTACGAGCAGTACTTC
CASSYPPYEQYF
>-|TRBJ2-5|-|TRBV6-1|11
TGCGCGGGCGATCTCCAAGAGACCCAGTACTTC
CAGDLQETQYF
>-|TRBJ1-2|few|TRBV6-1|15
TGTGCCAGCAGGCCCGGGGGCATGGGGATGGGTGGCTACACCTTC
CASRPGGMGMGGYTF
>TRBD1|TRBJ2-1|many|TRBV6-5|15
TGTGCCAGCAGTTACCCAGGACAGGTATTCAATGAGCAGTTCTTC
CASSYPGQVFNEQFF
>-|TRBJ2-4|-|TRBV10-2|14
TGTGCGGGGAGCATGGTGTGTGCCCAAAACACCCAGTACTTC
CAGSMVCAQNTQYF
>-|TRBJ2-7|-|TRBV11-2|18
TGTGCCAGCAGCACGGAGGGGGGAGCAGGACGTAGCTCCTACGAGCAGTACTTC
CASSTEGGAGRSSYEQYF
>-|TRBJ1-3|-|TRBV30|14
TGTGCCTCAAGGATTTGGGGGCGATCAGACACCATATATTTT
CASRIWGRSDTIYF
>TRBD1|TRBJ2-5|-|TRBV10-1|15
TGCGCCAGCAGTAGCGGGACAGGGGGCAAAGAGACCCAGTACTTC
CASSSGTGGKETQYF
>TRBD2|TRBJ2-3|-|TRBV6-1|18
TGTGCCAGCAGCGAGGCGGGAGGGGGGGGCCGTGACAAAGAGACGCAGTATTTT
CASSEAGGGGRDKETQYF